One sample yielded the 13 T cell receptor beta chains listed below, sequenced in a study of Graves' ophthalmopathy and Graves' hyperthyroidism. Transcripts of RNA were the source for amplifying TCR beta CDR3 regions. The workflow started with a first-round RT-PCR run with HTBI primers and then moved on to a second-round multiplex PCR. TCRdb reanalysed the multiplex PCR reads using MiXCR and keeps one entry per CDR3 protein. The sample shows approximately 1.2 million distinct CDR3 sequences, roughly 35% of them seen only once. Specimen: peripheral blood or thyroid tissue (not recorded which). The receptors derive from an adult man with Graves' hyperthyroidism.

This clonotype appeared many times. This chain links TRBV10-3 with TRBJ1-1; D unclear. CDR1 is ENHRY and CDR2 is SYGVKD in the germline V gene. This CDR3 region has 14 residues. Trimming cost V 3 bases and J 2 bases, with 10 bases left between them. CDR3 DNA sequence: TGTGCCATCAGTGAAGCGGCAGAAAACACTGAAGCTTTCTTT. The encoded protein is CAISEAAENTEAFF.

The V gene is TRBV5-1, the J gene TRBJ2-7; 9 bases map to TRBD1. The V gene's germline CDR1 is SGHRS and CDR2 YFSETQ. This CDR3 spans 16 amino acids. The J segment lost 2 bases and the V segment lost 5 bases, leaving 11 bases of the junction unmatched. CDR3 in amino acids: CASSHKQGAVTYEQYF. CDR3 bases: TGCGCCAGCAGTCATAAACAGGGGGCCGTGACCTACGAGCAGTACTTC. The whole variable domain, remainder taken from reference TRBV5-1 and TRBJ2-7, is KAGVTQTPRYLIKTRGQQVTLSCSPISGHRSVSWYQQTPGQGLQFLFEYFSETQRNKGNFPGRFSGRQFSNSRSEMNVSTLELGDSALYLCASSHKQGAVTYEQYFGPGTRLTVT.

The gene calls are TRBV6-2 or TRBV6-3 and TRBJ1-1, with D unresolved. This CDR3 spans 15 amino acids. Germline CDR1 and CDR2: MNHEY and SVGEGT. V shed 4 bases and J shed 2 bases, with 14 bases lying between them. This CDR3 reads CASSFHIRGNTEAFF. Here the CDR3 DNA reads TGTGCCAGCAGTTTTCACATTCGGGGAAACACTGAAGCTTTCTTT.

Many counts were recorded for this clonotype. CDR3 DNA sequence: TGTGCCAGCCGGCCCTCAGGCGGGACAGGCGAGCAGTACTTC. It yields the protein CASRPSGGTGEQYF. The chain uses TRBV19 and TRBJ2-7; 8 bases match TRBD1. Trimming took 9 bases from V and 6 from J; bases not matched to a gene: 13. CDR3 length: 14 amino acids. From germline, CDR1 is LNHDA and CDR2 SQIVND (reference sequence). The full variable domain, in which reference TRBV19 and TRBJ2-7 provide the parts outside the CDR3, is DGGITQSPKYLFRKEGQNVTLSCEQNLNHDAMYWYRQDPGQGLRLIYYSQIVNDFQKGDIAEGYSVSREKKESFPLTVTSAQKNPTAFYLCASRPSGGTGEQYFGPGTRLTVT.

The rearrangement uses TRBV25-1 and TRBJ1-1; TRBD1 might be the D (6 bases). Germline lookup yields CDR1 MGHDK and CDR2 SYGVNS. V dropped 8 bases and J dropped 5 bases, with 18 bases sitting between them. The CDR3 sequence is 14 residues long. CDR3 region: CASALEQGWTEAFF. As DNA, the CDR3 is TGTGCCAGCGCCCTCGAACAGGGTTGGACTGAAGCTTTCTTT.

In its sample, this clonotype was seen once. The CDR3 is CASSVRALGGEQFF. CDR3 DNA sequence: TGTGCCAGCAGCGTCCGGGCCCTAGGAGGTGAGCAGTTCTTC. The chain has TRBV7-2 and TRBJ2-1; maybe TRBD2 (5 bases). CDR3 length: 14 residues. V shed 5 bases and J shed 9 bases, with 17 bases lying between them. Germline V gene lookup returns CDR1 SGHTA and CDR2 FQGNSA.

The chain couples TRBV12-3 or TRBV12-4 to TRBJ1-1; no reliable D call. This CDR3 spans 13 amino acids. V lost 5 bases and J 1 base, leaving 8 bases between the germline ends. The CDR3: CASSRPGNTEAFF. In nucleotides, the CDR3 is TGTGCCAGCAGTCGGCCTGGGAACACTGAAGCTTTCTTT.

As to this clonotype: Because the CDR3's place on the DNA is in doubt, the DNA is left out and the CDR3 is given as listed by TCRdb. This CDR3 reads CACSASGGTDNQPQHF. The chain carries TRBV2 and TRBJ1-5; TRBD1 is the table's D call and was not checked against the DNA. Inclusive of both ends, the CDR3 amounts to 16 amino acids. Germline-derived CDR1 and CDR2 are SNHLY and FYNNEI.

The rearrangement joins TRBV7-9 to TRBJ2-7, with 7 bases that match TRBD2. The V gene's germline CDR1 is SEHNR and CDR2 FQNEAQ (reference sequence). The CDR3 extends over 14 amino acids. Germline trimming cut 1 base from V and 3 bases from J; bases unmatched to any gene: 3. Here the CDR3 DNA reads TGTGCCAGCAGCTTAGGGGGGGACTACTACGAGCAGTACTTC. It yields the protein CASSLGGDYYEQYF.

This clonotype appeared a few times. The J gene is TRBJ2-7, the V gene TRBV5-1, with 15 bases identical to TRBD2. The CDR3 spans 16 residues. Germline values: CDR1 SGHRS, CDR2 YFSETQ. The trim removed 3 bases at V and 5 bases at J, leaving 6 bases unmatched. The chain's CDR3 is CASSYGLAGGSNEQYF. In DNA, the CDR3 is TGCGCCAGCAGCTACGGACTAGCGGGAGGGAGTAACGAGCAGTACTTC.

The chain joins TRBV5-1 to TRBJ2-2; no clear D. In germline, CDR1 is SGHRS, CDR2 YFSETQ. CDR3 size: 15 residues. Trimming stripped 0 bases from V and 3 bases from J, with 9 bases between. The DNA of the CDR3 is TGCGCCAGCAGCTTGGAGCCCATGGACACCGGGGAGCTGTTTTTT. It translates to CASSLEPMDTGELFF.

This clonotype was picked up a small number of times. V usage is TRBV9 and J usage is TRBJ2-2; TRBD2 matches 11 bases. Germline-derived CDR1 and CDR2 are SGDLS and YYNGEE. The CDR3 spans 17 residues. The trim removed 4 bases at V and 4 bases at J, leaving 9 bases unmatched. CDR3 sequence reads: CASSTLAGGFRTGELFF. The CDR3 DNA reads as TGTGCCAGCAGCACCCTAGCGGGGGGTTTTCGCACCGGGGAGCTGTTTTTT.

In DNA form, the CDR3 reads TGCGCCAGCAGCCAAGCTCAAAAAGGGTCACCCCTCCACTTT. This translates into CASSQAQKGSPLHF. The chain combines TRBV4-1 with TRBJ1-6, with no clear D. Germline CDR1 and CDR2: MGHRA and YSYEKL. This CDR3 has 14 amino acids. V lost 1 base and J 10 bases, leaving 11 bases between the germline ends.